The present T cell receptor (beta chain) was sequenced within a study of CD8 T cells in Susac syndrome. The authors reverse transcribed roughly 0.5 to 1 ug RNA with random hexamers. TCR beta CDR3 was amplified by immunoSEQ covering 54 Vbeta and 13 Jbeta. A single record per CDR3 protein comes from TCRdb applying MiXCR to the immunoSEQ multiplex PCR reads. This sample yields roughly 150,000 distinct CDR3 sequences, of which about 91% are seen a single time; roughly 0.08% belongs to the top ten. CDR3 length equals 13 residues. Germline loops: CDR1 SGHRS, CDR2 YFSETQ. V lost 4 bases to trimming and J lost 11 bases, with 16 bases between them. Sequencing of TCR beta was performed on blood CD8+ T cells and on blood CD4+ T cells.

The gene calls are TRBV5-1 and TRBJ1-5, with D uncertain. Input material: CD4+ T cells from PBMCs. This sequence was found in a human donor in good health. In DNA form, the CDR3 reads TGCGCCAGCAGCGCGGACGGGATAGGGTCCCAGCATTTT. As protein: CASSADGIGSQHF. The whole variable domain, remainder taken from reference TRBV5-1 and TRBJ1-5, is KAGVTQTPRYLIKTRGQQVTLSCSPISGHRSVSWYQQTPGQGLQFLFEYFSETQRNKGNFPGRFSGRQFSNSRSEMNVSTLELGDSALYLCASSADGIGSQHFGDGTRLSIL.